The clone carrying this T cell receptor (beta chain) has only a few counts. Its antigen is currently unknown. The sample belongs to a study of cytomegalovirus exposure and HLA in healthy donors. PCR used 60 Vbeta primers and 13 Jbeta primers. Sequencing used immunoSEQ multiplex PCR; TCRdb keeps in-frame clones, though not all of them. Of approximately 79,000 clones listed, 78% are singletons. Broader study findings: In a later analysis, TCR beta V- and J-gene trimming was associated with a missense DCLRE1C variant. An analysis was carried out later, and it reportedly showed fewer N-insertions in an Asian-associated ancestry cluster than the roughly 700-donor mean.

The sequenced material came from PBMCs. The TCR comes from a male donor in good health and CMV-seropositive.

The CDR3 loop reads CASLAAVPVAYGYTF. The CDR3 coding sequence is TGTGCCAGCCTTGCTGCCGTCCCGGTCGCCTATGGCTACACCTTC. The chain combines TRBV6-6 with TRBJ1-2; no clear D. The ends were cut back, 8 bases at V and 4 bases at J, with 20 bases in the middle. The CDR3 is 15 amino acids. CDR1 is MNHNY and CDR2 is SVGAGI in the germline V gene (reference sequence).